The 29 T cell receptor beta chains below all came from one sample that was sequenced in a study of blood T cell repertoires in COVID-19. Here immunoSEQ multiplex PCR was the method, and the copy in TCRdb shows in-frame clones only, minus some. This table has approximately 150,000 clones, 80% to 90% appearing once. Sequenced input: peripheral blood. The receptors were gathered from a human donor with acute or convalescent COVID-19. The donor label of this sample is uncertain.

The count of this clone is one. The rearrangement uses TRBV5-1 and TRBJ2-7; TRBD1 agrees at 7 bases. The CDR3 has 14 amino acids. The germline CDR1 and CDR2 sequences are SGHRS and YFSETQ. The V and J ends lost 2 bases and 5 bases, in that order; junction bases with no gene match: 7. The CDR3 sequence is CASSLQDRVDEQYF. CDR3 nucleotide sequence: TGCGCCAGCAGCTTACAAGACAGGGTGGACGAGCAGTACTTC.

V is TRBV2 and J is TRBJ2-1; 7 bases line up with TRBD1. CDR1 and CDR2 (germline): SNHLY, FYNNEI. The CDR3 covers 14 residues. With V trimmed by 7 bases and J by 0 bases, 3 bases remained unmatched. The CDR3: CASKGQNSYNEQFF. The DNA for the CDR3 is TGTGCCAGCAAGGGACAGAACTCCTACAATGAGCAGTTCTTC.

V gene TRBV7-3 combines with J gene TRBJ2-1; 8 bases map to TRBD1. This CDR3 has 15 residues. Trimming removed 0 bases from V and 7 bases from J; junction bases left unmatched: 5. In germline, CDR1 is SGHTA, CDR2 FQGTGA. As DNA, the CDR3 is TGTGCCAGCAGCTTAACCCGGGACAGGTCTAATGAGCAGTTCTTC. Translating it yields CASSLTRDRSNEQFF.

The V call is TRBV2, the J call TRBJ1-4; D not certain. Trimming removed 7 bases from V and 3 bases from J, with 15 bases in between. The CDR3 loop spans 15 amino acids. In germline, CDR1 is SNHLY, CDR2 FYNNEI. CDR3 nucleotide sequence: TGTGCCAGCATCCTCGTAGTCGGTTCTAATGAAAAACTGTTTTTT. It is translated as CASILVVGSNEKLFF.

The chain recombines TRBV7-9 with TRBJ2-7; 7 bases match TRBD1. J gave up 0 bases and V 3 bases, and 8 bases lay outside the gene matches. Germline CDR1 is SEHNR and CDR2 is FQNEAQ (reference sequence). The CDR3 sequence is 16 residues long. The CDR3 region has the DNA TGTGCCAGCAGCTTCGTCGACAGGGACCTCTCCTACGAGCAGTACGTC. Protein sequence: CASSFVDRDLSYEQYV.

This clone was counted only a few times. This sequence joins TRBV6-5 and TRBJ2-7; no firm D call. V was shortened by 8 bases and J by 3 bases, with 11 bases between the two germline ends. The V gene's germline CDR1 is MNHEY and CDR2 SVGAGI. This CDR3 spans 12 amino acids. The CDR3 nucleotides read TGTGCCAGCGCGGCAACGATCTACGAGCAGTACTTC. It is translated as CASAATIYEQYF.

The CDR3 loop reads CASSQDRTTF. As DNA, the CDR3 is TGTGCCAGCAGCCAAGACAGAACCACCTTC. This chain joins TRBV16 and TRBJ1-2, with D possibly being TRBD1 (5 bases). The CDR3 loop spans 10 amino acids. In germline, CDR1 is KGHSY, CDR2 FQNENV. Trimming pared 2 bases from V and 13 bases from J, leaving 8 bases between.

The chain employs TRBV6-5 and TRBJ1-6; D is undetermined. With 2 bases removed from V and 9 bases from J, the gap between germline ends came to 8 bases. The CDR3 spans 13 residues. CDR1 MNHEY and CDR2 SVGAGI come from the germline V gene. This CDR3 reads CASSYDDFSPLHF. The CDR3 DNA sequence: TGTGCCAGCAGTTACGATGACTTTTCACCCCTCCACTTT.

The chain couples TRBV7-2 to TRBJ2-1, with a possible D match to TRBD1 (5 bases). There are 16 residues in the CDR3. Trimming took 2 bases from V and 2 from J, leaving 13 bases between them. Germline CDR1 reads SGHTA; CDR2 reads FQGNSA. CDR3 sequence reads: CASSLQGRLAYNEQFF. CDR3 in DNA: TGTGCCAGCAGCTTACAGGGCCGACTTGCCTACAATGAGCAGTTCTTC.

The J gene is TRBJ2-3, the V gene TRBV15; D call uncertain. The germline V and J ends were trimmed by 6 bases and 2 bases, with 9 bases remaining between them. Germline values: CDR1 LNHNV, CDR2 YYDKDF (reference sequence). The CDR3 contains 13 residues. The CDR3 DNA follows: TGTGCCACCAGGAGGCAGATCACAGATACGCAGTATTTT. Its translation is CATRRQITDTQYF.

The gene calls are TRBV28 and TRBJ2-5, with 15 bases fitting TRBD2. Trimming removed 11 bases from V and 5 bases from J; junction bases left unmatched: 3. The CDR3 spans 13 residues. Germline V lookup: CDR1 MDHEN, CDR2 SYDVKM. CDR3 sequence: CAPGTSGGETQYF. The CDR3 DNA is TGTGCCCCGGGGACTAGCGGGGGGGAGACCCAGTACTTC.

In nucleotides, the CDR3 is TGCGCCAGCAAACCCCTAGCGACCCTCGGTCAGTTCTTC. Translation: CASKPLATLGQFF. The chain recombines TRBV5-1 with TRBJ2-1, with D perhaps TRBD2 (6 bases). The ends were cut back, 6 bases at V and 13 bases at J, with 20 bases in the middle. CDR1 is SGHRS, CDR2 YFSETQ, per germline. The CDR3 is 13 amino acids.

The count of this clone is one. DNA of the CDR3: TGTGCCACCAGCAGACCCTCGACAGGGGAGGTTGAAGCTTTCTTT. As protein: CATSRPSTGEVEAFF. The V and J genes are TRBV15 and TRBJ1-1, with TRBD1 matching over 8 bases. In germline, CDR1 is LNHNV, CDR2 YYDKDF (reference sequence). The CDR3 totals 15 residues. V shed 2 bases and J 7 bases; nucleotides not matched to a gene: 9.

CDR3 in DNA: TGTGCCATAGGGCAGGGTGGCTACAATGAGCAGTTCTTC. Translating it yields CAIGQGGYNEQFF. The chain couples TRBV6-6 to TRBJ2-1; tentatively, D is TRBD1 (5 bases). With 10 bases removed from V and 3 bases from J, the gap between germline ends came to 13 bases. Per germline, CDR1 MNHNY and CDR2 SVGAGI (reference sequence). The CDR3 consists of 13 residues.

This clone has just one count. This sequence joins TRBV14 and TRBJ1-5, with D possibly matching TRBD1 (6 bases). There are 14 residues in the CDR3. Germline V lookup: CDR1 SGHDN, CDR2 FVKESK. Trimming removed 3 bases from V and 6 bases from J, with 12 bases in between. Here the CDR3 reads CASSQGGGTQPQHF. DNA for the CDR3: TGTGCCAGCAGCCAGGGCGGGGGCACTCAGCCCCAGCATTTT.

The gene calls are TRBV6-5 and TRBJ2-3; D perhaps matches TRBD1 (5 bases). CDR1 MNHEY and CDR2 SVGAGI come from the germline V gene. This CDR3 has 14 residues. V gave up 2 bases and J gave up 0 bases, with 6 bases separating them. Written as DNA, the CDR3 is TGTGCCAGCAGTTACGGGGCTAGCACAGATACGCAGTATTTT. Amino acids: CASSYGASTDTQYF.

This clone was found once. The CDR3 sequence: CASSLFPVTDTQYF. CDR3 DNA: TGTGCCAGCAGCTTATTCCCAGTCACAGATACGCAGTATTTT. The chain uses TRBV11-3 and TRBJ2-3, with D unresolved. With 2 bases removed from V and 2 bases from J, the gap between germline ends came to 8 bases. The CDR3 runs to 14 residues. Germline lookup yields CDR1 SGHNT and CDR2 YENEEA.

The genes are TRBV19 and TRBJ1-2, with D possibly being TRBD1 (5 bases). Germline CDR1 is LNHDA and CDR2 is SQIVND (reference sequence). The CDR3 sequence is 16 residues long. The V and J ends lost 3 bases and 7 bases respectively, with 21 bases between them. The CDR3 loop reads CASSIYFGRDGAGYTF. The CDR3 coding sequence is TGTGCCAGTAGTATTTATTTCGGCAGGGATGGTGCTGGCTACACCTTC. The whole variable domain, filled in from reference TRBV19 and TRBJ1-2, reads DGGITQSPKYLFRKEGQNVTLSCEQNLNHDAMYWYRQDPGQGLRLIYYSQIVNDFQKGDIAEGYSVSREKKESFPLTVTSAQKNPTAFYLCASSIYFGRDGAGYTFGSGTRLTVV.

V gene TRBV5-6 combines with J gene TRBJ1-5; D is unclear. The V end lost 8 bases, the J end lost 0 bases, and 12 bases lay between the germline ends. The CDR3 spans 14 residues. The germline V gene has CDR1 SGHDT and CDR2 YYEEEE. CDR3 amino acids: CASNPGISNQPQHF. The CDR3 DNA is TGTGCCAGTAACCCGGGGATTAGCAATCAGCCCCAGCATTTT.

J is TRBJ1-2 and V is TRBV6-2 or TRBV6-3; the D is unclear. V lost 2 bases and J lost 8, with 15 bases in between. The CDR3 totals 14 residues. CDR1 is MNHEY and CDR2 is SVGEGT in the germline V gene. The CDR3 sequence is CASSYEGPLRGYTF. The CDR3 region has the DNA TGTGCCAGCAGTTACGAGGGTCCTCTACGGGGCTACACCTTC.

CDR3 bases: TGTGCCAGCAGTTTATCCCAGGGCAGGGCTTTCTTT. It translates to CASSLSQGRAFF. The chain carries TRBV28 and TRBJ1-1, with a weak D call TRBD1 (5 bases). CDR3 length: 12 amino acids. Trimming took off 1 base at V and 11 bases at J, with 11 bases between the two ends. Germline-derived CDR1 and CDR2 are MDHEN and SYDVKM.

The rearrangement uses TRBV7-9 and TRBJ1-4; 7 positions agree with TRBD1. The germline V gene has CDR1 SEHNR and CDR2 FQNEAQ (reference sequence). V lost 5 bases, J lost 5 bases, and 11 bases stayed unmatched. CDR3 size: 16 residues. Here the CDR3 DNA reads TGTGCCAGCAGCGTACCGTCCGGGACAGAAAATGAAAAACTGTTTTTT. Translation gives CASSVPSGTENEKLFF.

In DNA, the CDR3 is TGTGCCAGCAGCTCCTCGGCCACGGGAGAGACCCAGTACTTC. Translation gives CASSSSATGETQYF. The chain uses TRBV7-9 and TRBJ2-5, with D hard to call. Germline-derived CDR1 and CDR2 are SEHNR and FQNEAQ (reference sequence). The CDR3 loop spans 14 amino acids. V lost 4 bases to trimming and J lost 4 bases, with 13 bases between them.

This chain joins TRBV6-4 and TRBJ2-1; tentative D call: TRBD1 (5 bases). The germline V gene encodes CDR1 MRHNA and CDR2 SNTAGT. Deletions cut 3 bases from V and 3 bases from J, with 9 bases between. There are 14 residues in the CDR3. The CDR3 is CASSEGRNYNEQFF. The CDR3 DNA follows: TGTGCCAGCAGTGAGGGGCGGAACTACAATGAGCAGTTCTTC.

The chain joins TRBV19 to TRBJ1-5; D is unresolved. The germline CDR1 and CDR2 sequences are LNHDA and SQIVND (reference sequence). The length of the CDR3 is 13 residues. Trimming cost V 4 bases and J 8 bases, with 12 bases left between them. The CDR3 nucleotides are TGTGCCAGTAGTACCACGGGTCGGGAGCCCCAGCATTTT. Translation gives CASSTTGREPQHF.

The rearrangement links TRBV7-2 to TRBJ2-1; tentatively, D is TRBD2 (7 bases). CDR3 length equals 14 residues. Per the germline V gene, CDR1 is SGHTA and CDR2 is FQGNSA. The V gene lost 3 bases and the J gene lost 15 bases, with 21 bases spanning the gap. In DNA form, the CDR3 reads TGTGCCAGCAGCTTGCAGGAGGGAGGGGGTGTCCTGTTCTTC. This codes for CASSLQEGGGVLFF. Variable domain in full (rest from reference TRBV7-2 and TRBJ2-1): GAGVSQSPSNKVTEKGKDVELRCDPISGHTALYWYRQSLGQGLEFLIYFQGNSAPDKSGLPSDRFSAERTGGSVSTLTIQRTQQEDSAVYLCASSLQEGGGVLFFGPGTRLTVL.

This rearrangement joins TRBV6-2 or TRBV6-3 to TRBJ1-5; 7 bases map to TRBD1. V trimming: 0 bases; J trimming: 2 bases; junction bases outside the gene matches: 4. Germline V gene sequence: CDR1 MNHEY, CDR2 SVGEGT. The CDR3 has 16 residues. The CDR3: CASSYSGDSGNQPQHF. CDR3 nucleotide sequence: TGTGCCAGCAGTTACTCGGGGGACAGCGGCAATCAGCCCCAGCATTTT.

CDR3 sequence: CATSRDRGSETQYF. The CDR3 region has the DNA TGTGCCACCAGCAGAGATCGGGGGAGCGAGACCCAGTACTTC. The gene calls are TRBV15 and TRBJ2-5; TRBD2 is a possible D gene (6 bases). The germline CDR1 and CDR2 sequences are LNHNV and YYDKDF (reference sequence). The ends were cut back, 0 bases at V and 5 bases at J, with 10 bases in the middle. This CDR3 has 14 amino acids. The entire variable domain, with the rest obtained from reference TRBV15 and TRBJ2-5, is as follows: DAMVIQNPRYQVTQFGKPVTLSCSQTLNHNVMYWYQQKSSQAPKLLFHYYDKDFNNEADTPDNFQSRRPNTSFCFLDIRSPGLGDTAMYLCATSRDRGSETQYFGPGTRLLVL.

The V and J genes are TRBV7-2 and TRBJ2-1; 7 nucleotides match TRBD1. Germline lookup yields CDR1 SGHTA and CDR2 FQGNSA. The CDR3 runs to 12 residues. V dropped 5 bases and J dropped 12; count of bases not matched to a gene: 7. The CDR3 nucleotides read TGTGCCAGCAGCCGAGGACAGGCGCCGCAGTTCTTC. It encodes CASSRGQAPQFF.